This record covers a single T cell receptor (beta chain). Its antigen is unknown. The authors incorporated unique molecular identifiers into the TCR beta cDNA libraries. TCRdb itself ran the PCR reads through MiXCR, one entry per CDR3 protein. The sample consists of 400,000 to 500,000 distinct CDR3 sequences, approximately 39% of them appearing once. J was trimmed by 0 bases and V by 9 bases; bases with no gene match: 5. The CDR3 covers 14 residues. Germline assignment: CDR1 LNHDA and CDR2 SQIVND (reference sequence). This record belongs to a study of post-analysis software for immune sequencing data. Points from the study as a whole: Controls had lower frequencies than patients of about 5 TRBV segments, which included TRBV5-6, TRBV5-1 and TRBV20-1. Same-batch samples co-clustered strongly by F measure.

The receptor comes from a girl aged 2 to 9 with multiple sclerosis. The chain uses TRBV19 and TRBJ2-7; 10 bases map to TRBD1. Sequences were obtained from blood. The CDR3 DNA sequence: TGTGCCAGCAGGGGACAGGGGAGCTCCTACGAGCAGTACTTC. It is translated as CASRGQGSSYEQYF.